This TCR beta chain was retrieved from a study of shared clonotypes between healthy human individuals. Study results and caveats: Depth of sequencing was expected to influence donor clonotype sharing.

The CDR3 totals 16 residues. In germline, CDR1 is MGHDK, CDR2 SYGVNS. Deletions cut 5 bases from V and 1 base from J, with 18 bases between. Regarding this clone: Its antigen is as yet unknown.

Assay execution took place at the deep level. An approximately 200 ng quantity of DNA, 32,000 or so T cell genomes, went into the sorted-subset replicate PCRs. TCRdb keeps only in-frame clones here, not all; method: immunoSEQ multiplex PCR. The sample contains over a million clones, roughly 96% of which appear only once. Sequenced input: naive CD4+ T cells sorted from blood. This sample's subset: CD45RA+ positively selected. This chain joins TRBV25-1 and TRBJ2-7; D is perhaps TRBD1 or TRBD2 (5 bases each). This sequence was found in a man younger than 45 in good health. CDR3 in amino acids: CASSPWGRRESYEQYF. The CDR3 DNA sequence: TGTGCCAGCAGTCCCTGGGGACGGCGAGAATCCTACGAGCAGTACTTC.